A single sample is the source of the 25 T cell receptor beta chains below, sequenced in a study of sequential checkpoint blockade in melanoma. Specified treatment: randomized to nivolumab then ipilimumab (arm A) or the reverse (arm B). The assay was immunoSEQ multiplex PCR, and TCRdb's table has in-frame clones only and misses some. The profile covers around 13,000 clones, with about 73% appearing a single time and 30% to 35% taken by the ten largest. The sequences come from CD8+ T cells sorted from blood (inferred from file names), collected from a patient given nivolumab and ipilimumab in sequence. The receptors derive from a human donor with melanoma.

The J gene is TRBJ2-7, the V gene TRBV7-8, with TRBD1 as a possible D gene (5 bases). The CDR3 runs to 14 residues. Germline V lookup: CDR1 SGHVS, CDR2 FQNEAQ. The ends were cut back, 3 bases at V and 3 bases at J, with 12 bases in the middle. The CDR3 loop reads CASSLTGGHYEQYF. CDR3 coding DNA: TGTGCCAGCAGCTTGACGGGTGGACACTACGAGCAGTACTTC.

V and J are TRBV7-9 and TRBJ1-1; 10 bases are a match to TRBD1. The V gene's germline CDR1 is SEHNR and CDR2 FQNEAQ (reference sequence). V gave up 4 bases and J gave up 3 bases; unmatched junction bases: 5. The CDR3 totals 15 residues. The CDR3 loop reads CASSSRQGAHTEAFF. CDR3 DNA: TGTGCCAGCAGCTCCAGACAGGGGGCACACACTGAAGCTTTCTTT.

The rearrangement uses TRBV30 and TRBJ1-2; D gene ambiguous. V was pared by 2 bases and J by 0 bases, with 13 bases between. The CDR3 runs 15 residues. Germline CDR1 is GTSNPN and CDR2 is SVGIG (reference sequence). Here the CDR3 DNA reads TGTGCCTGGAGTCCATTCACTGGAGCTAACTATGGCTACACCTTC. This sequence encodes CAWSPFTGANYGYTF.

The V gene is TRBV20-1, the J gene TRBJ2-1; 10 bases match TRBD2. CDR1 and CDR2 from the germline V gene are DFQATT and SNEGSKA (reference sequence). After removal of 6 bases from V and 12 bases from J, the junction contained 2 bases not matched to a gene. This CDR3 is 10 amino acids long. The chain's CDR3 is CSAVAGGQFF. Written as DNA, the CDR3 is TGCAGTGCGGTAGCGGGGGGGCAGTTCTTC.

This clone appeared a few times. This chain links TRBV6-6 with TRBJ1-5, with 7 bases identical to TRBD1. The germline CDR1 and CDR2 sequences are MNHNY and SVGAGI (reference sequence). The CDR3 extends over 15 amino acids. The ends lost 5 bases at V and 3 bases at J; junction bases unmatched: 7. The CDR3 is CASSRGQDPNQPQHF. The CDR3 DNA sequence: TGTGCCAGCAGTCGAGGACAGGATCCCAATCAGCCCCAGCATTTT.

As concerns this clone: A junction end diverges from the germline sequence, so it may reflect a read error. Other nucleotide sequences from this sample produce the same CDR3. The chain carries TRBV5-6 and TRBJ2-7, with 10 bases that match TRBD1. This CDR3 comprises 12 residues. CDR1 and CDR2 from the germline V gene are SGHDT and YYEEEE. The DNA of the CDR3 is TGTGCCAGCAGCGCCGGGACAGGGGAGGACTACTTT. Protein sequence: CASSAGTGEDYF.

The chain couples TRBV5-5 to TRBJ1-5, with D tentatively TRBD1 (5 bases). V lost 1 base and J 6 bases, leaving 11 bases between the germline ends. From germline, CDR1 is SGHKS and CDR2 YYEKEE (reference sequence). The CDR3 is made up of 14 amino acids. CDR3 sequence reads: CASSLQGGGQPQHF. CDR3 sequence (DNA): TGTGCCAGCAGCTTGCAAGGCGGGGGTCAGCCCCAGCATTTT.

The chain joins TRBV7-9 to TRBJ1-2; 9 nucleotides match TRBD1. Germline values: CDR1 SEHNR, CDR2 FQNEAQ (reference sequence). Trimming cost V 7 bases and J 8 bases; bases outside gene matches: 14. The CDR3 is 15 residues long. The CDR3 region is CASNTGGASFGGYTF. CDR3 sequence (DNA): TGTGCCAGCAATACAGGGGGCGCGAGCTTCGGGGGCTACACCTTC.

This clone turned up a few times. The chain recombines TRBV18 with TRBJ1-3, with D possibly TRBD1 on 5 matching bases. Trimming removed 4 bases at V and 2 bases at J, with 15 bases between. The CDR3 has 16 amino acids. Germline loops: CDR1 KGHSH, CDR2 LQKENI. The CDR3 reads CASSLSAGYAGNTIYF. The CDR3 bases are TGTGCCAGCTCACTCTCGGCAGGGTACGCTGGAAACACCATATATTTT.

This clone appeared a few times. CDR3 nucleotide sequence: TGTGCCAGCAGTGGGGGACAGGGGAGTTCTGAAGCTTTCTTT. Translation: CASSGGQGSSEAFF. The gene calls are TRBV25-1 and TRBJ1-1, with 10 bases lining up with TRBD1. Per the germline V gene, CDR1 is MGHDK and CDR2 is SYGVNS. This CDR3 has 14 residues. Trimming cost V 4 bases and J 6 bases; bases outside gene matches: 5. The entire variable domain, with the rest obtained from reference TRBV25-1 and TRBJ1-1, is as follows: EADIYQTPRYLVIGTGKKITLECSQTMGHDKMYWYQQDPGMELHLIHYSYGVNSTEKGDLSSESTVSRIRTEHFPLTLESARPSHTSQYLCASSGGQGSSEAFFGQGTRLTVV.

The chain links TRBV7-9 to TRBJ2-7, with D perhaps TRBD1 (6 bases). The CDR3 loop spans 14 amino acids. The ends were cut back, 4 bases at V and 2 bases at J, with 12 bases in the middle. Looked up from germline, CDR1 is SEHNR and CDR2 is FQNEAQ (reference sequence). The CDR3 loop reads CASSSADRAYEQYF. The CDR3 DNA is TGTGCCAGCAGCTCCGCGGACAGAGCCTACGAGCAGTACTTC. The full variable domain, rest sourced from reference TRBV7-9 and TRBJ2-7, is DTGVSQNPRHKITKRGQNVTFRCDPISEHNRLYWYRQTLGQGPEFLTYFQNEAQLEKSRLLSDRFSAERPKGSFSTLEIQRTEQGDSAMYLCASSSADRAYEQYFGPGTRLTVT.

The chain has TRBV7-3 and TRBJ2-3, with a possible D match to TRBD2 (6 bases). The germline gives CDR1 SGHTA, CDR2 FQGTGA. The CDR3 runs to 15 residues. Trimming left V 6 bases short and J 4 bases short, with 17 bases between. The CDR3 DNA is TGTGCCAGCAGTCCCGGGACTCTCGTGGCAGATACGCAGTATTTT. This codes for CASSPGTLVADTQYF.

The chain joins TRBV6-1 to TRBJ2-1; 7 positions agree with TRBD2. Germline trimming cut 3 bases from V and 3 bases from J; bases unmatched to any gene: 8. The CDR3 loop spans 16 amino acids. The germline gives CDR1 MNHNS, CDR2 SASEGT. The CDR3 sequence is CASSDGAGVDYNEQFF. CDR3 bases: TGTGCCAGCAGTGACGGCGCGGGAGTGGACTACAATGAGCAGTTCTTC.

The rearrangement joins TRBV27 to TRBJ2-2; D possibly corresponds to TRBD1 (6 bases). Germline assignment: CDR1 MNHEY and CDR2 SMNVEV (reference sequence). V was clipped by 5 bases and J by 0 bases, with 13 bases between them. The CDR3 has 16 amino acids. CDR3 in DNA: TGTGCCAGCAGTGAGCACAGGGTGGCGAACACCGGGGAGCTGTTTTTT. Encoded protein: CASSEHRVANTGELFF.

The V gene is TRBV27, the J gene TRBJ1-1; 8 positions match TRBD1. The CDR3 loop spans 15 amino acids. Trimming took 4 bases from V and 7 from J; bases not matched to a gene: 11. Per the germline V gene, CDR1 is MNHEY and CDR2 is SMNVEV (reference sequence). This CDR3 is CASSSLTDRAYEAFF. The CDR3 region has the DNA TGTGCCAGCAGTTCGTTGACGGACAGGGCCTATGAAGCTTTCTTT.

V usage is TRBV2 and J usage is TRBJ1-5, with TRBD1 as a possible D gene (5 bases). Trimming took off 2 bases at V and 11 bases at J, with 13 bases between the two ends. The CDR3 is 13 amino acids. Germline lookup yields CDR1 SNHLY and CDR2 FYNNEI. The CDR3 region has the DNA TGTGCCAGCAGTGAAAGGGACTTCAGGGCCCAGCATTTT. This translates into CASSERDFRAQHF.

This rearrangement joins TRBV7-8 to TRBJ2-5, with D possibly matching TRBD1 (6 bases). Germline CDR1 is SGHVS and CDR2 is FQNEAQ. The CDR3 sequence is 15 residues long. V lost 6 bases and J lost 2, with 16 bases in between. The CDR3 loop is CASRQPGHQQETQYF. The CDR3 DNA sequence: TGTGCCAGCAGACAACCGGGACACCAACAAGAGACCCAGTACTTC.

The CDR3 region is CASSQEGQYTGELFF. In DNA form, the CDR3 reads TGCGCCAGCAGCCAAGAAGGACAGTACACCGGGGAGCTGTTTTTT. The rearrangement uses TRBV4-1 and TRBJ2-2; maybe TRBD1 (6 bases). CDR3 length equals 15 residues. In germline, CDR1 is MGHRA, CDR2 YSYEKL. V was trimmed by 0 bases and J by 3 bases, leaving 8 bases between them.

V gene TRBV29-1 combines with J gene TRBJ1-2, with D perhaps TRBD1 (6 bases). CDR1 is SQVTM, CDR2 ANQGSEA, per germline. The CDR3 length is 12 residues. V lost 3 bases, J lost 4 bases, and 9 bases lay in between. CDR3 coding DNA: TGCAGCGTTGATGAGGGGGTCTATGGCTACACCTTC. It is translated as CSVDEGVYGYTF.

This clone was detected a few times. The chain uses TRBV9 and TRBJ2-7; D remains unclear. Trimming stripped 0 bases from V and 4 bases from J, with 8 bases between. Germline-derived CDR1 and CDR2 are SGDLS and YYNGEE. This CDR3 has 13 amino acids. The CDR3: CASSVGGSYEQYF. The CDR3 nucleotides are TGTGCCAGCAGCGTAGGCGGTTCTTACGAGCAGTACTTC.

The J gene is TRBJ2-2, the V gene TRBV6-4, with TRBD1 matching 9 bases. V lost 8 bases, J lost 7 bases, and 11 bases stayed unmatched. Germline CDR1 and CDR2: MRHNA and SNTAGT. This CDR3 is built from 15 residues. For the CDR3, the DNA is TGTGCCAGCCCCCGGGACAGGGTTTTGGGCGGGGAGCTGTTTTTT. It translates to CASPRDRVLGGELFF.

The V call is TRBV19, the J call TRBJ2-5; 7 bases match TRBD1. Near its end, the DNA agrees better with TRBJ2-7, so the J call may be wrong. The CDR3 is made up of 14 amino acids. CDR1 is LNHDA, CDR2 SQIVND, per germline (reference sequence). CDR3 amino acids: CASRLTGNAYEQYF. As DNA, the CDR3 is TGTGCCAGTAGATTGACAGGGAACGCCTACGAGCAGTACTTC.

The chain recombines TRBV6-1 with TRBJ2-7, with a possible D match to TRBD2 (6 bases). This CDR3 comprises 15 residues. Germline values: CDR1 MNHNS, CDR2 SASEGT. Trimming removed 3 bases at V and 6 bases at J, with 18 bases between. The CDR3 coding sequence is TGTGCCAGCAGTGAGTCGGACGGACTATCCACCGAGCAGTACTTC. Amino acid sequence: CASSESDGLSTEQYF.

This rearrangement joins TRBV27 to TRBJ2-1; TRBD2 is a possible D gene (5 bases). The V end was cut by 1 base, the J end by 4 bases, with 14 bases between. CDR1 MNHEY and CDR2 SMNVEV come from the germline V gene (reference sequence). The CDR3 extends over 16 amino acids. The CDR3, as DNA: TGTGCCAGCAGTTTATTAGGCGCCGGGGATTACAATGAGCAGTTCTTC. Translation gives CASSLLGAGDYNEQFF.

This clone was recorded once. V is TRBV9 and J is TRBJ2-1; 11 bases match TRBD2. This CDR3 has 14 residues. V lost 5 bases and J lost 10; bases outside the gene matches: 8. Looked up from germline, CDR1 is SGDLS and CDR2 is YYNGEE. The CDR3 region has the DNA TGTGCCAGCAGTACTAGCGGGAGCGCAGGGGAGCAGTTCTTC. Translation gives CASSTSGSAGEQFF.